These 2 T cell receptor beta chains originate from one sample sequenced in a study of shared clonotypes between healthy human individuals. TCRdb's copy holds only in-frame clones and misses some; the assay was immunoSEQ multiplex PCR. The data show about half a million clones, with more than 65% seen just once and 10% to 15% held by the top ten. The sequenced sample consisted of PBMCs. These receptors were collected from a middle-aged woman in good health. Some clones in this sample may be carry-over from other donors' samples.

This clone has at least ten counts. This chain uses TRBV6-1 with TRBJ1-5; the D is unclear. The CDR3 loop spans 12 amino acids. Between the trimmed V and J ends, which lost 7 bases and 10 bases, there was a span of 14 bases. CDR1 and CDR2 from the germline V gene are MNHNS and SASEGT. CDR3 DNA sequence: TGTGCCAGCAAAGGGCCCAATGTTCCCCAGCATTTT. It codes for CASKGPNVPQHF.

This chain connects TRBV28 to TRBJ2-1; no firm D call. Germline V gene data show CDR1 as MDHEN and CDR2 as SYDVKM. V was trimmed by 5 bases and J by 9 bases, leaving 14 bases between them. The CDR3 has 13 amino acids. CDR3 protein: CASSPLAVGEQFF. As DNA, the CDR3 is TGTGCCAGCAGTCCCCTGGCTGTGGGTGAGCAGTTCTTC.